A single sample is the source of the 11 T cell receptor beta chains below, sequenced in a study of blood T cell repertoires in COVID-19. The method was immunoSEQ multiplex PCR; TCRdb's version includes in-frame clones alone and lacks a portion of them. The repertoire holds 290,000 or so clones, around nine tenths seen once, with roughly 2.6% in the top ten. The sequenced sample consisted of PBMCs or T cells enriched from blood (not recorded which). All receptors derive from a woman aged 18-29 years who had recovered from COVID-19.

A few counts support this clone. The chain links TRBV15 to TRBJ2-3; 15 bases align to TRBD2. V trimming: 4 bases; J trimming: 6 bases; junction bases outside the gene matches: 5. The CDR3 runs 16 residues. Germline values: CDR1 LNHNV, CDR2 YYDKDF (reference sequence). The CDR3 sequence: CATSTGLAGGTDTQYF. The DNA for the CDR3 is TGTGCCACCAGCACAGGACTAGCGGGAGGGACGGATACGCAGTATTTT.

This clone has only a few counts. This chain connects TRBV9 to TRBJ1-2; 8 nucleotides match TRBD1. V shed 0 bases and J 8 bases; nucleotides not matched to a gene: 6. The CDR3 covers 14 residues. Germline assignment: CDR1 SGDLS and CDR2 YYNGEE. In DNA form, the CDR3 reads TGTGCCAGCAGCGTAGTGGGTTCAGGGGGCGGCTACACCTTC. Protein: CASSVVGSGGGYTF. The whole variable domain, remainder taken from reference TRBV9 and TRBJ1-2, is DSGVTQTPKHLITATGQRVTLRCSPRSGDLSVYWYQQSLDQGLQFLIQYYNGEERAKGNILERFSAQQFPDLHSELNLSSLELGDSALYFCASSVVGSGGGYTFGSGTRLTVV.

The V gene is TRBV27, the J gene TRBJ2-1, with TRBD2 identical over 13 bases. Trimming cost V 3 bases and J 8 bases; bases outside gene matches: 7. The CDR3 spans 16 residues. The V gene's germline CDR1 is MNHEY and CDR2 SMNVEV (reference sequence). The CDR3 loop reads CASSLALAGGLYEQFF. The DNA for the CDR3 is TGTGCCAGCAGTTTGGCACTAGCGGGGGGGCTCTATGAGCAGTTCTTC.

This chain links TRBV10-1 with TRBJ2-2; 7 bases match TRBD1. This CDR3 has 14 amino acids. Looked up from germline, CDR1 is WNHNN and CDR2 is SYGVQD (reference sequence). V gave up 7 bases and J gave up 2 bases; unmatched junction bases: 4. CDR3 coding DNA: TGCGCCAGCATACACAGGGGAAACACCGGGGAGCTGTTTTTT. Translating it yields CASIHRGNTGELFF.

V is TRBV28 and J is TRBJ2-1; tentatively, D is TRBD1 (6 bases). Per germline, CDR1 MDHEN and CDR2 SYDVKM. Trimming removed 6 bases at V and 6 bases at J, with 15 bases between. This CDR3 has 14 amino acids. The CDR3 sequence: CASRPPGVGNEQFF. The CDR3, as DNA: TGTGCCAGCAGACCCCCAGGGGTGGGCAATGAGCAGTTCTTC.

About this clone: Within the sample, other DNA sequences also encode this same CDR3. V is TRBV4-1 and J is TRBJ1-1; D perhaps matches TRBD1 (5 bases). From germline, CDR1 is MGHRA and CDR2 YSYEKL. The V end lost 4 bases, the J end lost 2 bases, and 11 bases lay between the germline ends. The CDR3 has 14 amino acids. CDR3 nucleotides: TGCGCCAGCAGCCTGGGGCAGGGAAACACTGAAGCTTTCTTT. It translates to CASSLGQGNTEAFF.

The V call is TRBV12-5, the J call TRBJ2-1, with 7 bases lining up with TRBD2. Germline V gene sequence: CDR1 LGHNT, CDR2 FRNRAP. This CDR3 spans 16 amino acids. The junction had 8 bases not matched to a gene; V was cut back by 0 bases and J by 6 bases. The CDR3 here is CASGLVGLAVSNEQFF. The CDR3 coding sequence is TGTGCTAGTGGTTTGGTAGGCCTAGCGGTGAGCAATGAGCAGTTCTTC. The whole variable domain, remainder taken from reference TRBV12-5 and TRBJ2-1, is DARVTQTPRHKVTEMGQEVTMRCQPILGHNTVFWYRQTMMQGLELLAYFRNRAPLDDSGMPKDRFSAEMPDATLATLKIQPSEPRDSAVYFCASGLVGLAVSNEQFFGPGTRLTVL.

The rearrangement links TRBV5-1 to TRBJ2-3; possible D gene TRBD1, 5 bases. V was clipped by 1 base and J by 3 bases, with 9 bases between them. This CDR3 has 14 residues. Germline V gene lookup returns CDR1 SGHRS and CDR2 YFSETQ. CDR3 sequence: CASSLSKGTDTQYF. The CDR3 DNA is TGCGCCAGCAGCTTGTCGAAGGGGACAGATACGCAGTATTTT.

CDR3 residues: CASSPRDRALRNSYEQYF. For the CDR3, the DNA is TGCGCCAGCAGCCCCCGGGACAGGGCCCTTCGAAACTCCTACGAGCAGTACTTC. The rearrangement uses TRBV5-1 and TRBJ2-7; 9 positions match TRBD1. From germline, CDR1 is SGHRS and CDR2 YFSETQ. This CDR3 contains 18 residues. V shed 4 bases, J shed 0 bases, and the junction held 14 bases outside the gene matches. Variable domain in full (rest from reference TRBV5-1 and TRBJ2-7): KAGVTQTPRYLIKTRGQQVTLSCSPISGHRSVSWYQQTPGQGLQFLFEYFSETQRNKGNFPGRFSGRQFSNSRSEMNVSTLELGDSALYLCASSPRDRALRNSYEQYFGPGTRLTVT.

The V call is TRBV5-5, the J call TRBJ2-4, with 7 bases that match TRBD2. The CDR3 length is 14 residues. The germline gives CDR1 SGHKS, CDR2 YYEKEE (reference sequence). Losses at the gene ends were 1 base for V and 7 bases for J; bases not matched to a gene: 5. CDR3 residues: CASSLSGSGNIQYF. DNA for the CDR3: TGTGCCAGCAGCTTGTCAGGTAGCGGGAACATTCAGTACTTC. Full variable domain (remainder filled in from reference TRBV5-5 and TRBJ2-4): DAGVTQSPTHLIKTRGQQVTLRCSPISGHKSVSWYQQVLGQGPQFIFQYYEKEERGRGNFPDRFSARQFPNYSSELNVNALLLGDSALYLCASSLSGSGNIQYFGAGTRLSVL.

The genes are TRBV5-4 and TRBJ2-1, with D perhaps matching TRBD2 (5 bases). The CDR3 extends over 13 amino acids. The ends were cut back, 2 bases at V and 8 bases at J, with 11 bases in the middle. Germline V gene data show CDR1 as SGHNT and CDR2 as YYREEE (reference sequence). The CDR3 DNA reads TGTGCCAGCAGCTTAAACGCCGGGGATGAGCAGTTCTTC. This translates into CASSLNAGDEQFF. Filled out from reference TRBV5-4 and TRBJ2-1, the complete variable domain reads ETGVTQSPTHLIKTRGQQVTLRCSSQSGHNTVSWYQQALGQGPQFIFQYYREEENGRGNFPPRFSGLQFPNYSSELNVNALELDDSALYLCASSLNAGDEQFFGPGTRLTVL.